This T cell receptor (beta chain) was sequenced for a study of CXCR3-negative and CXCR3-positive naive CD8 T cells. Whole-study context: There were about 150 million TRB reads altogether, and each library had about 1.5 +/- 0.3 million of them. Findings of the study overall: The study found more hydrophobic TRB CDR3s in CXCR3-positive naive cells than in CXCR3-negative naive cells.

On this clonotype: Its antigen is undetermined.

The libraries of TRB cDNA were prepared using 5' RACE with UMI labels. TCRdb reprocessed the 5' RACE reads and reports one entry per CDR3 protein, with no DNA. The sample totals tens of thousands of distinct CDR3 sequences. CDR1 LGHNT and CDR2 FRNRAP come from the germline V gene. There are 14 residues in the CDR3. The TCR originated in a human donor in good health. Some clones in this sample may be carry-over from other donors' samples. Sequencing input: naive CXCR3+ CD8+ T cells from blood. Specified subset: CD45RO-CCR7+CD27+CD95- naive CD8+ T cells expressing CXCR3 (TNR3+). The gene calls are TRBV12-5 and TRBJ2-1; without DNA, the TCRdb call of TRBD2 cannot be checked. CDR3: CASGSPLGAGEQFF.